These 17 T cell receptor beta chains originate from one sample sequenced in a study of blood T cells in healthy people across ages. Primed by a sample-barcoded 5' primer and a J-beta primer mix, a second PCR proceeded for 7 to 11 cycles. In TCRdb, the 5' RACE reads were re-called with MiXCR into one record per CDR3 protein. The data hold around 400,000 distinct CDR3 sequences, with roughly half observed a single time. The sequenced sample consisted of blood. The receptors stem from a man in his 60s in good health.

V gene TRBV2 combines with J gene TRBJ1-2, with D hard to call. Germline CDR1 and CDR2: SNHLY and FYNNEI. The CDR3 length is 10 residues. Between the trimmed V and J ends, which lost 1 base and 10 bases, there was a span of 4 bases. CDR3 sequence reads: CASSEVVYTF. DNA of the CDR3: TGTGCCAGCAGTGAAGTAGTCTACACCTTC. The whole variable domain, filled in from reference TRBV2 and TRBJ1-2, reads EPEVTQTPSHQVTQMGQEVILRCVPISNHLYFYWYRQILGQKVEFLVSFYNNEISEKSEIFDDQFSVERPDGSNFTLKIRSTKLEDSAMYFCASSEVVYTFGSGTRLTVV.

The V call is TRBV20-1, the J call TRBJ2-7; D remains ambiguous. CDR3 length equals 14 residues. Germline V gene lookup returns CDR1 DFQATT and CDR2 SNEGSKA (reference sequence). The V gene lost 0 bases and the J gene lost 7 bases, with 16 bases spanning the gap. CDR3 coding DNA: TGCAGTGCTAGAGATAGTTCCCTGCACAATGAGCAGTACTTC. Encoded protein: CSARDSSLHNEQYF.

The J gene is TRBJ2-3, the V gene TRBV20-1, with 8 positions matching TRBD2. The ends lost 6 bases at V and 7 bases at J; junction bases unmatched: 12. The germline gives CDR1 DFQATT, CDR2 SNEGSKA (reference sequence). The length of the CDR3 is 14 residues. CDR3 loop: CSAGLASEGNTQYF. The CDR3 DNA reads TGCAGTGCCGGACTAGCCTCAGAAGGGAATACGCAGTATTTT.

The V and J genes are TRBV7-9 and TRBJ2-6; 9 nucleotides line up with TRBD2. Trimming removed 4 bases from V and 3 bases from J; junction bases left unmatched: 7. CDR3 size: 17 residues. CDR1 and CDR2 (germline): SEHNR, FQNEAQ (reference sequence). The CDR3 region has the DNA TGTGCCAGCAGCTCCGGACGACTAGCGGTTGGGGCCAACGTCCTGACTTTC. Amino acids: CASSSGRLAVGANVLTF.

CDR3: CASSLAKGTTDTQYF. Here the CDR3 DNA reads TGTGCCAGCAGCTTAGCCAAAGGCACCACAGATACGCAGTATTTT. The rearrangement joins TRBV7-3 to TRBJ2-3, with no clear D. Germline V CDR1 and CDR2: SGHTA, FQGTGA. The CDR3 runs to 15 residues. V lost 2 bases, J lost 2 bases, and 11 bases lay in between.

V usage is TRBV27 and J usage is TRBJ2-7, with 13 bases fitting TRBD2. Germline assignment: CDR1 MNHEY and CDR2 SMNVEV (reference sequence). J was trimmed by 4 bases and V by 8 bases; bases with no gene match: 8. There are 15 residues in the CDR3. As DNA, the CDR3 is TGTGCCAGCCGCGGGACTAGCGGGGCTAGTTACGAGCAGTACTTC. Encoded protein: CASRGTSGASYEQYF.

The chain has TRBV29-1 and TRBJ2-1, with 11 bases lining up with TRBD2. The germline V gene has CDR1 SQVTM and CDR2 ANQGSEA. The CDR3 sequence is 15 residues long. Losses at the gene ends were 1 base for V and 8 bases for J; bases not matched to a gene: 7. DNA of the CDR3: TGCAGCGTTGAAGGCACTAGCGGGAGTAAAGATGAGCAGTTCTTC. Its protein is CSVEGTSGSKDEQFF.

This clonotype occurred many times. The CDR3 sequence is CASSPASDRADTQYF. The CDR3 DNA reads as TGTGCCAGCAGTCCAGCTTCCGACAGGGCAGATACGCAGTATTTT. V gene TRBV6-5 combines with J gene TRBJ2-3; 7 bases align to TRBD1. J gave up 4 bases and V 5 bases, and 9 bases lay outside the gene matches. Germline loops: CDR1 MNHEY, CDR2 SVGAGI. The CDR3 spans 15 residues.

The CDR3 spells CASSWTSGGVPGNEQFF. CDR3 DNA: TGTGCCAGCAGCTGGACTAGCGGGGGGGTCCCTGGGAATGAGCAGTTCTTC. V is TRBV7-2 and J is TRBJ2-1, with 15 bases matching TRBD2. Germline V lookup: CDR1 SGHTA, CDR2 FQGNSA. Losses at the gene ends were 4 bases for V and 7 bases for J; bases not matched to a gene: 8. The CDR3 length is 17 residues. The full variable domain, in which reference TRBV7-2 and TRBJ2-1 provide the parts outside the CDR3, is GAGVSQSPSNKVTEKGKDVELRCDPISGHTALYWYRQSLGQGLEFLIYFQGNSAPDKSGLPSDRFSAERTGGSVSTLTIQRTQQEDSAVYLCASSWTSGGVPGNEQFFGPGTRLTVL.

This clonotype was recorded a few times. The chain combines TRBV7-6 with TRBJ1-5; D gene unclear. The CDR3 covers 18 residues. Germline CDR1 and CDR2: SGHVS and FNYEAQ. V gave up 5 bases and J gave up 0 bases, with 20 bases separating them. Here the CDR3 DNA reads TGTGCCAGCAGCCCCGGACGGGGATCACTCTATAGCAATCAGCCCCAGCATTTT. Its translation: CASSPGRGSLYSNQPQHF. Complete variable domain (other parts from reference TRBV7-6 and TRBJ1-5): GAGVSQSPRYKVTKRGQDVALRCDPISGHVSLYWYRQALGQGPEFLTYFNYEAQQDKSGLPNDRFSAERPEGSISTLTIQRTEQRDSAMYRCASSPGRGSLYSNQPQHFGDGTRLSIL.

This chain connects TRBV7-9 to TRBJ2-1; TRBD2 matches at 13 bases. This CDR3 spans 18 amino acids. From germline, CDR1 is SEHNR and CDR2 FQNEAQ (reference sequence). Trimming removed 3 bases from V and 3 bases from J; junction bases left unmatched: 8. CDR3 coding DNA: TGTGCCAGCAGCTTGGCCCTAGGGACTAGCGGGATCTACAATGAGCAGTTCTTC. It translates to CASSLALGTSGIYNEQFF. Based on the CDR3 plus reference TRBV7-9 and TRBJ2-1, the full variable domain is DTGVSQNPRHKITKRGQNVTFRCDPISEHNRLYWYRQTLGQGPEFLTYFQNEAQLEKSRLLSDRFSAERPKGSFSTLEIQRTEQGDSAMYLCASSLALGTSGIYNEQFFGPGTRLTVL.

This clonotype was recorded many times. The chain links TRBV16 to TRBJ2-7, with D perhaps TRBD1 or TRBD2 (6 bases each). The J call may be incorrect, as the DNA end agrees better with TRBJ2-5. From germline, CDR1 is KGHSY and CDR2 FQNENV. The CDR3 extends over 14 amino acids. The CDR3 reads CASGGDWGLKTQYF. The CDR3 DNA follows: TGTGCCAGCGGAGGGGATTGGGGGCTGAAGACCCAGTACTTC.

V is TRBV6-5 and J is TRBJ1-2; D is uncertain. CDR3 length equals 16 residues. Germline CDR1 MNHEY, CDR2 SVGAGI. Trimming removed 2 bases from V and 4 bases from J, with 17 bases in between. The CDR3: CASSYKAALWGYGYTF. The CDR3 nucleotides are TGTGCCAGCAGTTACAAGGCTGCTCTATGGGGCTATGGCTACACCTTC.

The table lists this clonotype with many counts. A much larger clone is a single base away; this may be a read error. The rearrangement links TRBV12-3 or TRBV12-4 to TRBJ2-7, with a possible D match to TRBD1 (5 bases). The ends were cut back, 5 bases at V and 5 bases at J, with 16 bases in the middle. This CDR3 has 14 residues. The CDR3 loop reads CASSVGSRANEQYF. DNA for the CDR3: TGTGCCAGCAGTGTTGGATCCAGGGCGAACGAGCAGTACTTC.

The J gene is TRBJ2-3, the V gene TRBV5-5; maybe TRBD2 (6 bases). The germline CDR1 and CDR2 sequences are SGHKS and YYEKEE (reference sequence). CDR3 length: 16 residues. Trimming stripped 4 bases from V and 0 bases from J, with 15 bases between. The CDR3 sequence: CASSPPSGLSTDTQYF. The CDR3 DNA reads as TGTGCCAGCAGCCCACCATCGGGACTGAGCACAGATACGCAGTATTTT.

The rearrangement links TRBV28 to TRBJ1-1; D gene uncertain. This CDR3 spans 13 amino acids. CDR1 MDHEN and CDR2 SYDVKM come from the germline V gene. V was pared by 5 bases and J by 10 bases, with 17 bases between. CDR3 sequence: CASSVAGGKGAFF. In DNA, the CDR3 is TGTGCCAGCAGTGTGGCCGGAGGGAAGGGAGCTTTCTTT.

V gene TRBV7-9 combines with J gene TRBJ1-2; 10 bases are a match to TRBD1. The CDR3 length is 14 residues. V shed 6 bases and J 6 bases; nucleotides not matched to a gene: 7. Per germline, CDR1 SEHNR and CDR2 FQNEAQ (reference sequence). CDR3: CASRLPGTGDGYTF. The CDR3 nucleotides read TGTGCCAGCAGACTACCCGGGACAGGGGATGGCTACACCTTC.